The 24 T cell receptor beta chains reported below all come from one sample, sequenced in a study of shared clonotypes between healthy human individuals (dated by TCRdb to 2018 to 2021). The library was produced with the immunoSEQ multiplex PCR assay. TCRdb mirrors the immuneACCESS table, restricted to in-frame sequences. Some clones are absent from its copies; in checked studies, under half trace to an unresolved V gene, and the reason for the others is unknown. This sample holds roughly 500,000 clones; about 84% were observed only once. The ten biggest clones cover 10% to 15% of the sample. Source material: PBMCs. All receptors derive from a woman between 40 and 55 years old in good health. Some clones in this sample may be carry-over from other donors' samples.

Notes on this clone: This likely stems from a read error, as it lies one base from a far larger clone. V is TRBV28 and J is TRBJ2-7, with D hard to call. This CDR3 has 13 residues. Trimming removed 2 bases from V and 9 bases from J, with 14 bases in between. The germline gives CDR1 MDHEN, CDR2 SYDVKM. The CDR3 DNA reads TGTGCCAGCAGTTTAACTACCCCCCACGGGCAGTACTTC. This codes for CASSLTTPHGQYF.

At least ten counts were recorded for this clone. Distinct nucleotide sequences in the sample also encode this CDR3. V gene TRBV7-9 combines with J gene TRBJ2-6, with D unclear. Germline values: CDR1 SEHNR, CDR2 FQNEAQ (reference sequence). Trimming took 9 bases from V and 4 from J, leaving 10 bases between them. The CDR3 runs to 13 residues. The chain's CDR3 is CASGHPGANVLTF. CDR3 coding DNA: TGTGCCAGTGGGCATCCCGGGGCCAACGTCCTGACTTTC.

As regards this clone: The likely explanation is a read error, given a far larger clone one base away. The same CDR3 is also encoded by other DNA sequences in this sample. This rearrangement joins TRBV30 to TRBJ1-1, with D tentatively TRBD1 (5 bases). Germline lookup yields CDR1 GTSNPN and CDR2 SVGIG (reference sequence). This CDR3 spans 15 amino acids. The CDR3 sequence is CAWSLPLGLNTEAFF. For the CDR3, the DNA is TGTGCATGGAGCTTACCTTTGGGACTTAACACTGAAGCTTTCTTT.

This chain connects TRBV6-6 to TRBJ2-7; 8 positions agree with TRBD2. Germline trimming cut 6 bases from V and 3 bases from J; bases unmatched to any gene: 10. Per germline, CDR1 MNHNY and CDR2 SVGAGI (reference sequence). The CDR3 is 15 residues long. CDR3 region: CASRGIAGSRYEQYF. The CDR3 nucleotides read TGTGCCAGCAGGGGCATAGCGGGGTCCCGCTACGAGCAGTACTTC.

The chain couples TRBV7-9 to TRBJ2-1, with D unresolved. Trimming shortened V by 1 base and J by 0 bases, and 10 bases separated the two germline ends. The CDR3 covers 16 residues. CDR1 SEHNR and CDR2 FQNEAQ come from the germline V gene (reference sequence). As DNA, the CDR3 is TGTGCCAGCAGCTTAGTGGGTGGGTTCTCCTACAATGAGCAGTTCTTC. The encoded protein is CASSLVGGFSYNEQFF.

This chain connects TRBV28 to TRBJ2-7, with D possibly matching TRBD1 (5 bases). CDR1 and CDR2 from the germline V gene are MDHEN and SYDVKM. V lost 4 bases and J lost 4, with 17 bases in between. This CDR3 spans 15 amino acids. CDR3 sequence: CASSSPALGVYEQYF. The CDR3 nucleotides read TGTGCCAGCAGTTCCCCCGCCCTAGGGGTGTACGAGCAGTACTTC.

The J gene is TRBJ2-5, the V gene TRBV18; D is unresolved. In germline, CDR1 is KGHSH, CDR2 LQKENI. Trimming took 4 bases from V and 5 from J, leaving 11 bases between them. The CDR3 sequence is 13 residues long. The CDR3 protein is CASSRQELETQYF. The CDR3 coding sequence is TGTGCCAGCTCACGTCAGGAGTTGGAGACCCAGTACTTC.

The J gene is TRBJ2-4, the V gene TRBV21-1; the table calls TRBD1, which could not be checked here. TRBV21-1 is termed a pseudogene. This CDR3 spans 15 amino acids. The CDR3 spells CASRSLQQRKNIQYF. The DNA for the CDR3 is TGTGCCAGCAGATCGCTACAGCAAAGAAAAAACATTCAGTACTTC.

The chain carries TRBV19 and TRBJ2-3; 7 bases line up with TRBD2. The CDR3 is 16 residues long. The ends lost 5 bases at V and 2 bases at J; junction bases unmatched: 10. The germline V gene encodes CDR1 LNHDA and CDR2 SQIVND (reference sequence). In nucleotides, the CDR3 is TGTGCCAGTAGTTCCCGACTAGCTCAAGACACAGATACGCAGTATTTT. It encodes CASSSRLAQDTDTQYF.

V gene TRBV5-3 combines with J gene TRBJ1-5, with D uncertain. TRBV5-3 is reported as an ORF; its role is uncertain. Trimming shortened V by 4 bases and J by 7 bases, and 21 bases separated the two germline ends. This CDR3 contains 16 residues. CDR3 DNA: TGTGCCAGAAGCCCCTACTTGGAAGGGAACCACCAGCCCCAGCATTTT. Translation: CARSPYLEGNHQPQHF.

CDR3 nucleotide sequence: TGTGCCATCAGTGGACTCGATTCCTACAATGAGCAGTTCTTC. Its translation is CAISGLDSYNEQFF. The rearrangement joins TRBV10-3 to TRBJ2-1; D is ambiguous. Germline CDR1 is ENHRY and CDR2 is SYGVKD. There are 14 residues in the CDR3. V dropped 4 bases and J dropped 1 base, with 8 bases sitting between them.

The chain recombines TRBV15 with TRBJ1-5; D gene ambiguous. The CDR3 is 13 residues long. Germline loops: CDR1 LNHNV, CDR2 YYDKDF (reference sequence). V gave up 2 bases and J gave up 9 bases, with 11 bases separating them. The CDR3 loop is CATSRTAERPQHF. As DNA, the CDR3 is TGTGCCACCAGCAGAACGGCTGAGAGGCCCCAGCATTTT.

In regard to this clone: A junction boundary mismatches the germline segment, possibly from a read error. The V call is TRBV28, the J call TRBJ1-4; 9 bases are shared with TRBD1. The CDR3 consists of 14 residues. CDR1 and CDR2 (germline): MDHEN, SYDVKM. CDR3 in DNA: TGTGTCAGCAGTTTAGGGACAGGGACCCAAAAACTGTTTTTT. It codes for CVSSLGTGTQKLFF.

V gene TRBV21-1 combines with J gene TRBJ2-7; whether TRBD2, the table's D call, matches the DNA was not checked. TRBV21-1 is shown as a pseudogene. The CDR3 length is 15 residues. The CDR3 here is CASSKGGGSVYEQYF. In DNA, the CDR3 is TGTGCCAGCAGCAAAGGTGGCGGGAGTGTCTACGAGCAGTACTTC.

This clone was detected ten times or more. The same CDR3 arises from other DNA sequences in this sample as well. The rearrangement links TRBV7-9 to TRBJ2-7; 8 nucleotides line up with TRBD1. The CDR3 consists of 14 residues. After removal of 6 bases from V and 2 bases from J, the junction contained 6 bases not matched to a gene. The V gene's germline CDR1 is SEHNR and CDR2 FQNEAQ (reference sequence). The CDR3 sequence: CASSTNRGAYEQYF. The DNA for the CDR3 is TGTGCCAGCAGTACAAACAGGGGGGCCTACGAGCAGTACTTC.

The CDR3 DNA is TGTGCCAGCACCCCCTATTTGGACACTGAAGCTTTCTTT. It encodes CASTPYLDTEAFF. The genes are TRBV7-9 and TRBJ1-1; D call uncertain. This CDR3 has 13 residues. Germline CDR1 is SEHNR and CDR2 is FQNEAQ (reference sequence). The V gene lost 7 bases and the J gene lost 3 bases, with 12 bases spanning the gap.

Concerning this clone itself: The sample carries other DNA sequences with the same CDR3. This chain connects TRBV15 to TRBJ1-3; D unresolved. Germline V gene lookup returns CDR1 LNHNV and CDR2 YYDKDF (reference sequence). The CDR3 totals 16 residues. V dropped 0 bases and J dropped 0 bases, with 9 bases sitting between them. The CDR3 coding sequence is TGTGCCACCAGCAGAGACCGGGGTTCCTCTGGAAACACCATATATTTT. Encoded protein: CATSRDRGSSGNTIYF. The entire variable domain, with the rest obtained from reference TRBV15 and TRBJ1-3, is as follows: DAMVIQNPRYQVTQFGKPVTLSCSQTLNHNVMYWYQQKSSQAPKLLFHYYDKDFNNEADTPDNFQSRRPNTSFCFLDIRSPGLGDTAMYLCATSRDRGSSGNTIYFGEGSWLTVV.

This clone was detected only a few times. This CDR3 reads CASSVDGEGETQYF. DNA of the CDR3: TGTGCCAGCAGCGTAGACGGGGAGGGGGAGACCCAGTACTTC. V gene TRBV9 combines with J gene TRBJ2-5; 7 positions agree with TRBD2. Trimming at V came to 0 bases and at J to 5 bases, leaving 4 bases not matched to a gene. CDR1 SGDLS and CDR2 YYNGEE come from the germline V gene. The CDR3 length is 14 residues.

The chain is built from TRBV29-1 and TRBJ2-7; 8 bases fit TRBD1. Per germline, CDR1 SQVTM and CDR2 ANQGSEA. There are 13 residues in the CDR3. J lost 4 bases, V lost 8 bases, and 10 bases had no gene match. This CDR3 reads CSTSQGARYEQYF. Here the CDR3 DNA reads TGCAGCACCTCCCAGGGGGCTCGATACGAGCAGTACTTC.

The chain combines TRBV2 with TRBJ2-7; D is unclear. This CDR3 has 15 amino acids. The germline CDR1 and CDR2 sequences are SNHLY and FYNNEI. Deletions cut 2 bases from V and 2 bases from J, with 13 bases between. The CDR3 DNA follows: TGTGCCAGCAGTGAACCGGCAGATTTCACCTACGAGCAGTACTTC. Its protein product is CASSEPADFTYEQYF.

For this clone: Other DNA sequences within the sample encode an identical CDR3. The chain couples TRBV5-1 to TRBJ1-1; D is unclear. V was shortened by 0 bases and J by 2 bases, with 5 bases between the two germline ends. CDR1 is SGHRS, CDR2 YFSETQ, per germline. There are 13 residues in the CDR3. The CDR3 nucleotides read TGCGCCAGCAGCTTGGACAGAAACACTGAAGCTTTCTTT. Protein: CASSLDRNTEAFF.

This rearrangement joins TRBV19 to TRBJ1-4, with no clear D. Trimming pared 9 bases from V and 5 bases from J, leaving 10 bases between. Germline-derived CDR1 and CDR2 are LNHDA and SQIVND (reference sequence). The length of the CDR3 is 12 residues. The CDR3, as DNA: TGTGCCAGCAGGTTGGGGAATGAAAAACTGTTTTTT. It yields the protein CASRLGNEKLFF.

This chain's CDR3 is CASRGTGGRETQYF. In nucleotides, the CDR3 is TGTGCCAGCAGGGGGACAGGGGGCCGGGAGACCCAGTACTTC. V is TRBV5-6 and J is TRBJ2-5; 12 nucleotides line up with TRBD1. The germline gives CDR1 SGHDT, CDR2 YYEEEE. V lost 5 bases and J lost 5; bases outside the gene matches: 4. There are 14 residues in the CDR3.

V gene TRBV4-2 combines with J gene TRBJ1-1, with TRBD1 identical over 8 bases. The V segment lost 4 bases and the J segment 0 bases; nucleotides outside the gene matches: 7. This CDR3 is built from 16 residues. Germline lookup yields CDR1 LGHNA and CDR2 YNFKEQ. Here the CDR3 DNA reads TGTGCCAGCAGCCCTCGACAGGGGCGCATGAACACTGAAGCTTTCTTT. Its protein is CASSPRQGRMNTEAFF.